This entry is about one T cell receptor beta chain. This sample is drawn from a study of blood T cell repertoires in COVID-19. Per the original methods: Estimated nucleated cell counts came from reference gene primer amplification. TCRdb's table, derived via immunoSEQ multiplex PCR, lists solely in-frame clones and lacks some. That table furnishes V, J and clone size, whereas the DNA furnished D and trimming. This sample carries more than 100,000 clones, about four fifths of them seen once, and the ten largest clones take about 15%. CDR1 and CDR2 (germline): SGHRS, YFSETQ. V lost 0 bases and J lost 6, with 7 bases in between. The CDR3 is 12 amino acids.

Input material: peripheral blood. This chain connects TRBV5-1 to TRBJ2-7; D is perhaps TRBD1 (5 bases). This receptor was taken from a woman in her fifties or sixties with acute or convalescent COVID-19. The CDR3 nucleotides are TGCGCCAGCAGCTTGGAGGGGCTCGAGCAGTACTTC. Translation: CASSLEGLEQYF.